The 5 T cell receptor beta chains given below trace back to one sample, sequenced in a study of cytomegalovirus exposure and HLA in healthy donors. This PCR relied on a set of 60 Vbeta primers and 13 Jbeta primers. Measured with immunoSEQ multiplex PCR; TCRdb has only the in-frame clones, and not every one. The table includes about 170,000 clones, about four fifths detected once. The sample taken for sequencing was PBMCs. All receptors derive from a male donor in good health and CMV-seronegative.

The CDR3: CAWGGTDTQYF. In DNA, the CDR3 is TGTGCCTGGGGAGGCACAGATACGCAGTATTTT. The chain is built from TRBV30 and TRBJ2-3; D is ambiguous. V lost 5 bases to trimming and J lost 1 base, with 4 bases between them. The CDR3 loop spans 11 amino acids. Germline loops: CDR1 GTSNPN, CDR2 SVGIG (reference sequence).

This clone was seen once. V gene TRBV6-5 combines with J gene TRBJ1-1; D unclear. The CDR3 consists of 14 residues. The V end lost 0 bases, the J end lost 2 bases, and 7 bases lay between the germline ends. Germline CDR1 is MNHEY and CDR2 is SVGAGI. The CDR3 protein is CASSYSTDNTEAFF. The DNA of the CDR3 is TGTGCCAGCAGTTACTCTACTGATAACACTGAAGCTTTCTTT.

Turning to this clone: Other nucleotide sequences in the sample specify the same CDR3. This chain uses TRBV5-4 with TRBJ2-3; 8 bases are a match to TRBD2. V lost 0 bases to trimming and J lost 1 base; unmatched junction nucleotides: 4. The CDR3 is 16 amino acids. Germline V lookup: CDR1 SGHNT, CDR2 YYREEE (reference sequence). The CDR3 region is CASSLAPAGGTDTQYF. Written as DNA, the CDR3 is TGTGCCAGCAGCTTGGCCCCAGCGGGGGGCACAGATACGCAGTATTTT.

The chain uses TRBV19 and TRBJ2-5, with a possible D match to TRBD1 (6 bases). The CDR3 runs 15 residues. Germline lookup yields CDR1 LNHDA and CDR2 SQIVND (reference sequence). V gave up 4 bases and J gave up 0 bases, with 12 bases separating them. CDR3: CASSTWTAHQETQYF. As DNA, the CDR3 is TGTGCCAGTAGTACGTGGACAGCTCACCAAGAGACCCAGTACTTC.

The chain employs TRBV5-1 and TRBJ2-7; the match to TRBD2 covers 11 bases. The germline CDR1 and CDR2 sequences are SGHRS and YFSETQ. The CDR3 totals 16 residues. J lost 5 bases, V lost 0 bases, and 7 bases had no gene match. This CDR3 is CASSLATSGSYNEQYF. The CDR3 DNA sequence: TGCGCCAGCAGCTTGGCTACTAGCGGGAGTTACAACGAGCAGTACTTC.